The sequence of this T cell receptor beta chain was determined in a study of beta chain features in type 1 diabetes (dated by TCRdb to between 2017 and 2018). Describing the broader study: No differences in mean age, gender distribution, total cell number or subset yield were found between patients and healthy donors. Regulatory and stem cell-like memory subsets were isolated from only 8 patients and roughly 8 healthy donors, whereas naive and central memory subsets came from all 30 or so donors. A total of under 140,000,000 sorted cells were examined across all samples, and the number of cells per subset was strongly correlated with RNA yield. The study compared the TCRB repertoires of sorted circulating CD4+ T cell subsets in recently diagnosed type 1 diabetes patients with those in matched healthy donors. Summary of the overall study and its limitations: Shorter templates might have been favored by PCR, but patient and control samples were amplified and corrected together, so both groups would have been affected equally by any skew. A moderate but significant shortening of TCRB CDR3 length was observed in type 1 diabetes patients in all four CD4+ subsets. Patients with type 1 diabetes made fewer insertions and deleted more nucleotides at VDJ recombination sites, implying thymic rearrangement abnormalities. Sequencing cDNA rather than genomic DNA could over-represent highly expressing activated cells, although activation and CD3 levels did not differ between groups. The naive, central memory and regulatory TCRB repertoires appeared to resemble one another more closely among patients than among healthy donors. Because small numbers of individuals were included in the HLA sub-analyses, any influence of HLA type on TCRB rearrangement was left unresolved.

Each donor gave one peripheral blood draw, roughly 0.11 L on average, collected into heparinised tubes. Naive, central memory, regulatory and stem cell-like memory CD4+ T cells were sorted on a BD FACSAria II using a panel including CD45RO, CCR7, CD25, CD127, CD95 and CD27. All sorted populations exceeded 95% purity. PBMCs were isolated immediately by Lymphoprep density gradient centrifugation and stained directly without culture. Samples were stained and sorted in pairs, with one healthy donor and one patient per experiment, so that batch effects were minimized. CDR1 and CDR2, per the germline V gene (reference sequence), are LNHDA and SQIVND. Here V drops 6 bases and J drops 3 bases, and the junction holds 3 bases not matched to any gene. Inclusive of the bounding cysteine and phenylalanine, the CDR3 is 13 residues long. The CDR3 DNA has 39 bases and is translated from base 1. About this clone itself: This receptor's antigen is unknown. No base-level quality is on record; no much larger clone is a single base apart.

The entire amount of isolated RNA was reverse transcribed using the High Capacity cDNA Reverse Transcription Kit, so the sequenced TCRB transcripts were expressed ones. Deep immunoSEQ sequencing was performed on naive, central memory and regulatory T cell samples, with an average of roughly 3.6 million total reads per sample. Sorted cells were lysed in RLT buffer, and RNA was extracted using DNase-treated RNeasy Micro or Mini kits according to cell number. To prevent cross-contamination, every cell subset was processed on its own, while patient and healthy donor samples were processed together. The immunoSEQ multiplex PCR was used to amplify TCRB sequences from cDNA, yielding 87-bp fragments that span the CDR3 region. Sequencing of the amplicons was performed on the Illumina HiSeq platform. The authors' pipeline ran thus. PCR bias was corrected computationally using synthetic template baselines, and reads within Hamming distance 2 were collapsed, with unmergeable singletons discarded. Reads were aligned against IMGT so that V, D and J genes, CDR3 length and insertions or deletions at six rearrangement sites could be assigned. Clonotype counts were normalized to sorted cell number within each subset before computing true diversity and Gini coefficients with the tcR R package. The overlap coefficient, calculated on TCRB nucleotide sequences, was used to quantify repertoire sharing. Out-of-frame TCRB sequences from naive cells were analyzed to stand in for the pre-selection repertoire. The source is immuneACCESS, and TCRdb retained only in-frame sequences with V and J called. Part of the clones is not carried over; for the studies checked, unresolved V genes explain less than half of this, and the remainder is unexplained. The DNA was the basis for D and trimming; V, J and clone size are from that table. This sample comprises about 240,000 clones, approximately 15% of them detected only once. The ten largest clones add up to approximately 0.018% of the sample.

Recombination joined TRBV19 with TRBJ2-5; 8 junctional bases match TRBD1. The clonotype was recovered from a man aged 25 to 40 with type 1 diabetes. Sequencing input: naive CD4+ T cells from blood. The meaning of the sample's cell subset or site label: true naive CD4+ T cells. The DNA is TGTGCCAGTAGCGGACAGGGCAAAGAGACCCAGTACTTC. Its protein is CASSGQGKETQYF.